The 29 T cell receptor beta chains presented below share a single source sample, sequenced in a study of Ad26.COV2.S vaccination and SARS-CoV-2 variants. Treatment given: around 19 received Ad26.COV2.S at low or high dose, single or two shots; about 5 received placebo; per-sample allocation not given. After the first vaccine or placebo injection, samples were drawn on day 63. Sequenced by immunoSEQ multiplex PCR; TCRdb stores in-frame clones only, minus some. The sample has a few hundred thousand clones; over 75% are singletons. Here the sequenced sample was peripheral blood, taken in a trial of Ad26.COV2.S vaccine versus placebo. The receptors stem from a person between 18 and 65 years old who received the Ad26.COV2.S COVID-19 vaccine or a placebo.

This clone was picked up one time. The J gene is TRBJ2-7, the V gene TRBV11-2; 12 nucleotides match TRBD2. The CDR3 is 16 amino acids. Germline V gives CDR1 SGHAT, CDR2 FQNNGV. V shed 5 bases, J shed 0 bases, and the junction held 5 bases outside the gene matches. The CDR3 nucleotides read TGTGCCAGCAGCATGGGACTAGCGGGTGTCTCCTACGAGCAGTACTTC. Translation gives CASSMGLAGVSYEQYF. The full variable domain, its missing parts supplied by reference TRBV11-2 and TRBJ2-7, is EAGVAQSPRYKIIEKRQSVAFWCNPISGHATLYWYQQILGQGPKLLIQFQNNGVVDDSQLPKDRFSAERLKGVDSTLKIQPAKLEDSAVYLCASSMGLAGVSYEQYFGPGTRLTVT.

The gene calls are TRBV6-4 and TRBJ1-4; TRBD1 is a possible D gene (5 bases). The CDR3 loop spans 15 amino acids. Trimming shortened V by 4 bases and J by 0 bases, and 9 bases separated the two germline ends. Germline lookup yields CDR1 MRHNA and CDR2 SNTAGT. The CDR3, as DNA: TGTGCCAGCAGTGGGGGGGATACAACTAATGAAAAACTGTTTTTT. Translated, it gives CASSGGDTTNEKLFF.

This chain connects TRBV6-6 to TRBJ2-1; D might be TRBD1 or TRBD2, each matching 5 bases. The CDR3 is made up of 16 amino acids. With 5 bases removed from V and 4 bases from J, the gap between germline ends came to 18 bases. Germline-derived CDR1 and CDR2 are MNHNY and SVGAGI (reference sequence). Here the CDR3 DNA reads TGTGCCAGCAGTATACACGCAGGGTCGGGGTACAATGAGCAGTTCTTC. This gives the protein CASSIHAGSGYNEQFF.

The chain has TRBV19 and TRBJ2-1; 7 bases align to TRBD2. Trimming removed 5 bases from V and 6 bases from J; junction bases left unmatched: 7. Germline-derived CDR1 and CDR2 are LNHDA and SQIVND (reference sequence). This CDR3 comprises 14 residues. The CDR3 spells CASSWSSGFNEQFF. The CDR3 DNA follows: TGTGCCAGTAGTTGGTCTAGCGGATTCAATGAGCAGTTCTTC. Full variable domain (remainder filled in from reference TRBV19 and TRBJ2-1): DGGITQSPKYLFRKEGQNVTLSCEQNLNHDAMYWYRQDPGQGLRLIYYSQIVNDFQKGDIAEGYSVSREKKESFPLTVTSAQKNPTAFYLCASSWSSGFNEQFFGPGTRLTVL.

The rearrangement links TRBV7-6 to TRBJ1-1; no reliable D call. There are 15 residues in the CDR3. Germline CDR1 is SGHVS and CDR2 is FNYEAQ. V lost 1 base and J 4 bases, leaving 13 bases between the germline ends. The CDR3 region is CASSLVTERSTEAFF. CDR3 bases: TGTGCCAGCAGCTTAGTTACAGAACGAAGCACTGAAGCTTTCTTT.

The CDR3 DNA is TGTGCCAGCAGTTACGGGACGGGGCAAGGGGATGAGCAGTTCTTC. This encodes CASSYGTGQGDEQFF. The chain links TRBV27 to TRBJ2-1; D could derive from TRBD1 or TRBD2 (5 bases each). The CDR3 is 15 residues long. Per germline, CDR1 MNHEY and CDR2 SMNVEV (reference sequence). Between the trimmed V and J ends, which lost 4 bases and 8 bases, there was a span of 18 bases.

The chain couples TRBV7-9 to TRBJ1-2; no firm D call. Germline V gene lookup returns CDR1 SEHNR and CDR2 FQNEAQ (reference sequence). The CDR3 loop spans 12 amino acids. V was cut by 6 bases and J by 8 bases, with 13 bases left in between. The CDR3 protein is CASSNMRPGYTF. CDR3 DNA: TGTGCCAGCAGTAATATGAGGCCCGGCTACACCTTC.

The V gene is TRBV5-1, the J gene TRBJ1-1; D is perhaps TRBD1 (6 bases). Germline V lookup: CDR1 SGHRS, CDR2 YFSETQ. The CDR3 runs to 15 residues. The V end was cut by 0 bases, the J end by 5 bases, with 14 bases between. DNA for the CDR3: TGCGCCAGCAGCTTGGGTACAGGGAAGGGAACTGAAGCTTTCTTT. Translation: CASSLGTGKGTEAFF.

V and J are TRBV5-5 and TRBJ2-3; perhaps TRBD1 as D (5 bases). The V end lost 2 bases, the J end lost 3 bases, and 10 bases lay between the germline ends. From germline, CDR1 is SGHKS and CDR2 YYEKEE (reference sequence). CDR3 size: 14 residues. The CDR3 DNA follows: TGTGCCAGCAGCTTAGGGGCTTTTACAGATACGCAGTATTTT. Protein product: CASSLGAFTDTQYF.

Here the CDR3 DNA reads TGTGCCAGCAGCTTAAACGGCCGAGCGGGGGTCTACGAGCAGTACTTC. Protein product: CASSLNGRAGVYEQYF. This chain uses TRBV7-3 with TRBJ2-7, with 8 bases that match TRBD2. Losses at the gene ends were 1 base for V and 3 bases for J; bases not matched to a gene: 8. The V gene's germline CDR1 is SGHTA and CDR2 FQGTGA. The CDR3 contains 16 residues.

The V and J genes are TRBV11-2 and TRBJ2-1; D is possibly TRBD1 (6 bases). Germline-derived CDR1 and CDR2 are SGHAT and FQNNGV. The CDR3 is 16 residues long. V dropped 4 bases and J dropped 0 bases, with 13 bases sitting between them. This CDR3 reads CASSSTTGSSYNEQFF. The CDR3 DNA sequence: TGTGCCAGCAGCTCCACCACAGGGAGCTCCTACAATGAGCAGTTCTTC.

The rearrangement joins TRBV27 to TRBJ2-7, with 7 bases fitting TRBD1. The CDR3 contains 14 residues. Losses at the gene ends were 5 bases for V and 2 bases for J; bases not matched to a gene: 6. Germline V gene lookup returns CDR1 MNHEY and CDR2 SMNVEV (reference sequence). The CDR3 loop is CASSLRQGPYEQYF. CDR3 DNA sequence: TGTGCCAGCAGTCTACGACAGGGACCCTACGAGCAGTACTTC.

The rearrangement uses TRBV7-9 and TRBJ1-3, with 10 bases lining up with TRBD1. CDR3 length: 16 amino acids. Trimming took 5 bases from V and 5 from J; bases not matched to a gene: 9. CDR1 SEHNR and CDR2 FQNEAQ come from the germline V gene (reference sequence). The CDR3 region is CASSQRTGGGRNTIYF. The CDR3, as DNA: TGTGCCAGCAGCCAGAGGACAGGGGGAGGAAGAAACACCATATATTTT. The full variable domain, rest sourced from reference TRBV7-9 and TRBJ1-3, is DTGVSQNPRHKITKRGQNVTFRCDPISEHNRLYWYRQTLGQGPEFLTYFQNEAQLEKSRLLSDRFSAERPKGSFSTLEIQRTEQGDSAMYLCASSQRTGGGRNTIYFGEGSWLTVV.

The chain links TRBV7-8 to TRBJ1-5, with 9 bases that match TRBD1. Germline V gene data show CDR1 as SGHVS and CDR2 as FQNEAQ. This CDR3 has 18 amino acids. V was pared by 3 bases and J by 11 bases, with 20 bases of the junction left unmatched. CDR3 in DNA: TGTGCCAGCAGCTTGCGACTCGGGTCGGGACAGGGTTCATCAGCCCAGCATTTT. Protein sequence: CASSLRLGSGQGSSAQHF.

The J gene is TRBJ1-1, the V gene TRBV9, with D perhaps matching TRBD1 (6 bases). This CDR3 is 19 amino acids long. CDR1 SGDLS and CDR2 YYNGEE come from the germline V gene. The V and J ends lost 2 bases and 0 bases respectively, with 23 bases between them. CDR3 region: CASSVGGGTSHPLNTEAFF. CDR3 sequence (DNA): TGTGCCAGCAGCGTCGGGGGAGGGACATCACACCCCTTGAACACTGAAGCTTTCTTT.

Only one count was recorded for this clone. This chain links TRBV7-3 with TRBJ2-2; 9 nucleotides align to TRBD2. Unmatched junction bases numbered 7, after V lost 2 bases and J lost 3 bases. CDR3 size: 17 residues. Germline assignment: CDR1 SGHTA and CDR2 FQGTGA. The CDR3 here is CASSLGAGGRYTGELFF. The CDR3 DNA is TGTGCCAGCAGCTTAGGAGCGGGGGGTCGTTACACCGGGGAGCTGTTTTTT.

This clone was recorded only once. The chain carries TRBV7-9 and TRBJ1-2; D is perhaps TRBD1 (6 bases). Germline CDR1 reads SEHNR; CDR2 reads FQNEAQ (reference sequence). V dropped 0 bases and J dropped 3 bases, with 11 bases sitting between them. This CDR3 has 15 amino acids. The CDR3 bases are TGTGCCAGCAGCTTAGCGGACAGCCTTTACTATGGCTACACCTTC. It yields the protein CASSLADSLYYGYTF. Combining the CDR3 with reference TRBV7-9 and TRBJ1-2 gives the whole variable domain DTGVSQNPRHKITKRGQNVTFRCDPISEHNRLYWYRQTLGQGPEFLTYFQNEAQLEKSRLLSDRFSAERPKGSFSTLEIQRTEQGDSAMYLCASSLADSLYYGYTFGSGTRLTVV.

This clone was seen only a few times. The chain employs TRBV12-3 or TRBV12-4 and TRBJ1-6; TRBD1 is a possible D gene (5 bases). The length of the CDR3 is 13 residues. Deletions cut 8 bases from V and 2 bases from J, with 7 bases between. The CDR3 DNA sequence: TGTGCCAGCGGGGCGGCCTATAATTCACCCCTCCACTTT. As protein: CASGAAYNSPLHF.

The chain recombines TRBV5-6 with TRBJ1-2; the match to TRBD1 covers 7 bases. The CDR3 extends over 13 amino acids. CDR1 and CDR2 from the germline V gene are SGHDT and YYEEEE. The V segment lost 4 bases and the J segment 7 bases; nucleotides outside the gene matches: 7. This chain's CDR3 is CASSQDRRGGYTF. In nucleotides, the CDR3 is TGTGCCAGCAGCCAGGACAGGAGGGGTGGCTACACCTTC.

This chain joins TRBV5-1 and TRBJ2-5, with 9 positions matching TRBD2. J gave up 5 bases and V 0 bases, and 5 bases lay outside the gene matches. CDR3 length: 15 amino acids. Germline CDR1 SGHRS, CDR2 YFSETQ. The CDR3 nucleotides read TGCGCCAGCAGCTTGGCCTCTAGCGGGGTGGAGACCCAGTACTTC. This gives the protein CASSLASSGVETQYF.

The chain uses TRBV7-2 and TRBJ1-1, with D possibly being TRBD1 (6 bases). V was shortened by 1 base and J by 5 bases, with 11 bases between the two germline ends. CDR3 size: 14 residues. Germline CDR1 is SGHTA and CDR2 is FQGNSA. CDR3 sequence: CASSLEGGRTEAFF. In DNA, the CDR3 is TGTGCCAGCAGCTTAGAGGGGGGAAGGACTGAAGCTTTCTTT.

This clone showed up just once. CDR3 nucleotides: TGTGCCAGCAGTCTTTGGGGCGGGAATGAGCAGTTCTTC. Translating it yields CASSLWGGNEQFF. The chain has TRBV12-3 or TRBV12-4 and TRBJ2-1; D assignment may be TRBD1 or TRBD2 (5 bases each). The CDR3 extends over 13 amino acids. The V and J ends lost 5 bases and 7 bases respectively, with 12 bases between them.

This clone showed up just once. The chain links TRBV19 to TRBJ1-4; 8 bases line up with TRBD1. CDR1 LNHDA and CDR2 SQIVND come from the germline V gene (reference sequence). The length of the CDR3 is 16 residues. Trimming removed 3 bases from V and 4 bases from J; junction bases left unmatched: 7. CDR3 sequence (DNA): TGTGCCAGTAGTATGCCCAGGGGGCGCCTTAATGAAAAACTGTTTTTT. It translates to CASSMPRGRLNEKLFF.

V is TRBV30 and J is TRBJ1-5; D possibly corresponds to TRBD1 (6 bases). CDR3 length: 13 residues. In germline, CDR1 is GTSNPN, CDR2 SVGIG (reference sequence). V was cut by 3 bases and J by 7 bases, with 13 bases left in between. The CDR3 sequence is CAWRGRGDQPQHF. As DNA, the CDR3 is TGTGCCTGGAGAGGCAGGGGAGACCAGCCCCAGCATTTT.

V and J are TRBV6-2 or TRBV6-3 and TRBJ2-5; D unclear. The ends were cut back, 6 bases at V and 4 bases at J, with 6 bases in the middle. Looked up from germline, CDR1 is MNHEY and CDR2 is SVGEGT. This CDR3 is built from 11 residues. CDR3 nucleotides: TGTGCCAGCAGCCGTGGAGAGACCCAGTACTTC. As protein: CASSRGETQYF.

The chain recombines TRBV5-1 with TRBJ2-1; weak D call: TRBD1 (8 bases). The CDR3 sequence is 17 residues long. Germline CDR1 is SGHRS and CDR2 is YFSETQ. V lost 4 bases and J 3 bases, leaving 20 bases between the germline ends. CDR3 amino acids: CASSITQGGTGYNEQFF. DNA for the CDR3: TGCGCCAGCAGCATAACCCAGGGGGGGACAGGCTACAATGAGCAGTTCTTC.

V usage is TRBV3-1 (or the pseudogene TRBV3-2) and J usage is TRBJ2-2, with 7 bases identical to TRBD2. Germline trimming cut 5 bases from V and 3 bases from J; bases unmatched to any gene: 6. The CDR3 runs to 15 residues. The germline gives CDR1 LGHDT, CDR2 YNNKEL (reference sequence). The CDR3 sequence is CASSSRLADTGELFF. CDR3 sequence (DNA): TGTGCCAGCAGCTCCCGACTAGCTGACACCGGGGAGCTGTTTTTT.

The CDR3 nucleotides are TGTGCCAGCAGCCCTTCGAGGGGGGTAAACACCGGGGAGCTGTTTTTT. Translated: CASSPSRGVNTGELFF. V gene TRBV7-9 combines with J gene TRBJ2-2; D assignment may be TRBD1 or TRBD2 (6 bases each). Germline V gene data show CDR1 as SEHNR and CDR2 as FQNEAQ (reference sequence). This CDR3 comprises 16 residues. V lost 5 bases and J lost 2, with 15 bases in between.

This chain joins TRBV3-1 (or the pseudogene TRBV3-2) and TRBJ1-2, with TRBD1 identical over 7 bases. Per the germline V gene, CDR1 is LGHDT and CDR2 is YNNKEL (reference sequence). The CDR3 is 13 residues long. The junction had 7 bases not matched to a gene; V was cut back by 5 bases and J by 7 bases. The CDR3 DNA sequence: TGTGCCAGCAGCTCCACAGGGGATATTGGCTACACCTTC. Translating gives CASSSTGDIGYTF.